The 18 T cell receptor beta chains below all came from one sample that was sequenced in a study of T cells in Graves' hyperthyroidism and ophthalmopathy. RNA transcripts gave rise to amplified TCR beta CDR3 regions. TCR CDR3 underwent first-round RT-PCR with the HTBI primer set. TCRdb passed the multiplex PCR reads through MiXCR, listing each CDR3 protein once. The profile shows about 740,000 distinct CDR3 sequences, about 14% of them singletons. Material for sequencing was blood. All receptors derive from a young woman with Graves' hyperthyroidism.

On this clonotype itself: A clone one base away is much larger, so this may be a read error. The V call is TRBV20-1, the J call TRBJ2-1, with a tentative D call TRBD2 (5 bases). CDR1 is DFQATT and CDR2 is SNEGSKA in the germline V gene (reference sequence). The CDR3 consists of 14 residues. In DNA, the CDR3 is TGCAGTGCTAGAGCTTTGATGGCTAGCAATAAGCAGTTCTTC. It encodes CSARALMASNKQFF.

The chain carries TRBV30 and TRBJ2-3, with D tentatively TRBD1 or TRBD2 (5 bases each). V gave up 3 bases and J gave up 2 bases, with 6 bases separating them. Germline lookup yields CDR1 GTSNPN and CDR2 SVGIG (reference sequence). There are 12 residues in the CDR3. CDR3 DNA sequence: TGTGCCTGGAGGGGGGACACAGATACGCAGTATTTT. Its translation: CAWRGDTDTQYF. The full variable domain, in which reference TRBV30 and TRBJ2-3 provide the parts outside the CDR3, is SQTIHQWPATLVQPVGSPLSLECTVEGTSNPNLYWYRQAAGRGLQLLFYSVGIGQISSEVPQNLSASRPQDRQFILSSKKLLLSDSGFYLCAWRGDTDTQYFGPGTRLTVL.

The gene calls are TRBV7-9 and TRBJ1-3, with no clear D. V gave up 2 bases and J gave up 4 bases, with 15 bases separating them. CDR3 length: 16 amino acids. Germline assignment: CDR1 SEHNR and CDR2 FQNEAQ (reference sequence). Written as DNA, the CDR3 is TGTGCCAGCAGCTTAAGGCTTGACCTTGCGGGAAACACCATATATTTT. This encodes CASSLRLDLAGNTIYF.

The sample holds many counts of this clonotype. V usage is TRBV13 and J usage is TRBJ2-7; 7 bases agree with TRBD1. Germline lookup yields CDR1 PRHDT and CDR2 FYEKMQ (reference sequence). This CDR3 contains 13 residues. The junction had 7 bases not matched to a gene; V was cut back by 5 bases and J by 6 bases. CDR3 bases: TGTGCCAGCAGCCCGACAGGGAGAGGCGAGCAGTACTTC. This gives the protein CASSPTGRGEQYF.

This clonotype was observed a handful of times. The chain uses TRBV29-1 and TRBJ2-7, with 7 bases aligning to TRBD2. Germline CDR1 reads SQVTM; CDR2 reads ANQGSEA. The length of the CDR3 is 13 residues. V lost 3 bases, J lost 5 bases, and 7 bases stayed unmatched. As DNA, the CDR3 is TGCAGCGTTGAGACGGGAGGTACCAACGAGCAGTACTTC. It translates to CSVETGGTNEQYF.

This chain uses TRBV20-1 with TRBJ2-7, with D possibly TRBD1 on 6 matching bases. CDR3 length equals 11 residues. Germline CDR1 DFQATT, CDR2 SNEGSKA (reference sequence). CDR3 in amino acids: CSATLGGEQYF. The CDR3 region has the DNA TGCAGCGCAACGTTAGGGGGCGAGCAGTACTTC.

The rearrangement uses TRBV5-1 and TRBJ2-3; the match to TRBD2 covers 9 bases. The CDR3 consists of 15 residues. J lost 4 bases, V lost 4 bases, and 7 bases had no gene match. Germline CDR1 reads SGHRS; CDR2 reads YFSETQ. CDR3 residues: CASSTVAGDSDTQYF. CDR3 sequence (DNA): TGCGCCAGCAGCACCGTAGCGGGAGATTCAGATACGCAGTATTTT. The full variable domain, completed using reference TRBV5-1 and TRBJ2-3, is KAGVTQTPRYLIKTRGQQVTLSCSPISGHRSVSWYQQTPGQGLQFLFEYFSETQRNKGNFPGRFSGRQFSNSRSEMNVSTLELGDSALYLCASSTVAGDSDTQYFGPGTRLTVL.

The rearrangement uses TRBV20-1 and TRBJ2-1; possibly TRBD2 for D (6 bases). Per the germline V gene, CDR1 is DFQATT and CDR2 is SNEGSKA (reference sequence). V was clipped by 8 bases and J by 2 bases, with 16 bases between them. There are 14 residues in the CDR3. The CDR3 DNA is TGCAGTCCGACGGAGGGAGACGCCTACAATGAGCAGTTCTTC. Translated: CSPTEGDAYNEQFF.

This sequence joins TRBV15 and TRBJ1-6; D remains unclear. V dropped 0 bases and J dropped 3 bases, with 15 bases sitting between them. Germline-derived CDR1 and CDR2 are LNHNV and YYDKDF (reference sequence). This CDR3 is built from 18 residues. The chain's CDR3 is CATSRDGWANHYNSPLHF. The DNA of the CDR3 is TGTGCCACCAGCAGAGATGGTTGGGCAAACCACTATAATTCACCCCTCCACTTT.

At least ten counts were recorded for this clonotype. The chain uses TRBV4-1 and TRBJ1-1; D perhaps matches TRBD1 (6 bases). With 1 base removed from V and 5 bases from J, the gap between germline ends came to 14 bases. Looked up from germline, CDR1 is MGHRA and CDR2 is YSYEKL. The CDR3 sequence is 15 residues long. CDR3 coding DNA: TGCGCCAGCAGCCAAGCATACAGGGCGGGTACTGAAGCTTTCTTT. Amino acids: CASSQAYRAGTEAFF.

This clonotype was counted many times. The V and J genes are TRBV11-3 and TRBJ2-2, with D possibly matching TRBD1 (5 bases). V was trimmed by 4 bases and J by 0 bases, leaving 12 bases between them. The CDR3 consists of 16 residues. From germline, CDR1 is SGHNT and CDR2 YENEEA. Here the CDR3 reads CASSSRGDANTGELFF. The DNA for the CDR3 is TGTGCCAGCAGCTCAAGGGGTGATGCGAACACCGGGGAGCTGTTTTTT.

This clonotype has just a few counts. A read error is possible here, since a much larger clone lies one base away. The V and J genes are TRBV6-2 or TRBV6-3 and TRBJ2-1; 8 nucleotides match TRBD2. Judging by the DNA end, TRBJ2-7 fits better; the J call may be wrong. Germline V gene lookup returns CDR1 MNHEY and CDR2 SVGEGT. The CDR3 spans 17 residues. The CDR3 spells CASSYPPAVAGYNEQYF. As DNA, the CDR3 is TGTGCCAGCAGTTACCCTCCAGCGGTAGCGGGGTACAATGAGCAGTACTTC.

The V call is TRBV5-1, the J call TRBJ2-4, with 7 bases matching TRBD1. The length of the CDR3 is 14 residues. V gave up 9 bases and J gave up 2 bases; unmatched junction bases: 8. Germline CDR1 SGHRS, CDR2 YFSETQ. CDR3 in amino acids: CATQTGISKNIQYF. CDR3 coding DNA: TGCGCCACCCAGACAGGGATATCCAAAAACATTCAGTACTTC.

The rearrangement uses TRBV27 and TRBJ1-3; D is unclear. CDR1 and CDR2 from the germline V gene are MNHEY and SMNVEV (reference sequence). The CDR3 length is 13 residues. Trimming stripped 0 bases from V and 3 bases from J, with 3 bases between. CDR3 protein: CASSLSGGNTIYF. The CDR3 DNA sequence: TGTGCCAGCAGTTTATCAGGTGGAAACACCATATATTTT.

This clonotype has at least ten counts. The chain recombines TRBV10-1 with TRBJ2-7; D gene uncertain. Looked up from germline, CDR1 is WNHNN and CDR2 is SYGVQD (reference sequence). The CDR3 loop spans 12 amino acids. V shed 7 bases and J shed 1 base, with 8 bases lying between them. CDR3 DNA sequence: TGCGCCAGCAACCAGCAATCCTACGAGCAGTACTTC. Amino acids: CASNQQSYEQYF.

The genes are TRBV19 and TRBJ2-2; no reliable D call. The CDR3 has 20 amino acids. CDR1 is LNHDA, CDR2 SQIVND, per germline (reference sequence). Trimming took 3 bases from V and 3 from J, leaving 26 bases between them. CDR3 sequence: CASSITSFSLYKSHTGELFF. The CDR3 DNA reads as TGTGCCAGTAGTATCACATCGTTTAGTCTATACAAGAGTCACACCGGGGAGCTGTTTTTT.

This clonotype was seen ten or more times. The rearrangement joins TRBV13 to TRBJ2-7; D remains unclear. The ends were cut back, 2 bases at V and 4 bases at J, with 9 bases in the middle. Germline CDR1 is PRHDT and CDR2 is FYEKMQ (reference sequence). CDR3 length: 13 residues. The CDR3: CASSLSRQYEQYF. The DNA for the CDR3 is TGTGCCAGCAGCTTATCCCGGCAGTACGAGCAGTACTTC.

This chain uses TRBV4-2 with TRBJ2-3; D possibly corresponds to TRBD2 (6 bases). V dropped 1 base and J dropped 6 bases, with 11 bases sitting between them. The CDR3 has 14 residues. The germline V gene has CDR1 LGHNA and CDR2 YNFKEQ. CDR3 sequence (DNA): TGTGCCAGCAGCCAAGCTTCGGGAGTGGATACGCAGTATTTT. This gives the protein CASSQASGVDTQYF.